The 5 T cell receptor beta chains below all came from one sample that was sequenced in a study of spatial heterogeneity in lung cancer. TCRdb fed the 5' RACE reads into MiXCR, producing one record per CDR3 protein. The profile shows some 11,000 distinct CDR3 sequences, 3.5% to 5% of them singletons. Indicated time point: sample taken at primary tumor resection. Unsorted tumor, nontumor lung tissue or cryopreserved PBMC supplied the whole RNA. This specimen was normal lung tissue next to the tumor, taken at surgery. These receptors originate from a male donor with early-stage non-small cell lung cancer.

By sample fraction, this clonotype is medium-sized (0.01 to 0.1%). V usage is TRBV5-1 and J usage is TRBJ2-1, with unresolved D. Between the trimmed V and J ends, which lost 3 bases and 4 bases, there was a span of 2 bases. The CDR3 length is 11 residues. Germline V gives CDR1 SGHRS, CDR2 YFSETQ. CDR3 DNA: TGCGCCAGCAGCTCTTACAATGAGCAGTTCTTC. It translates to CASSSYNEQFF.

This clonotype was seen repeatedly, ten times or more. V and J are TRBV28 and TRBJ1-5; TRBD1 matches at 11 bases. The CDR3 totals 17 residues. V dropped 4 bases and J dropped 6; count of bases not matched to a gene: 11. CDR1 is MDHEN, CDR2 SYDVKM, per germline. The CDR3 coding sequence is TGTGCCAGCAGTTCCACCGGACAGGGGGCGAGGGTTCAGCCCCAGCATTTT. This sequence encodes CASSSTGQGARVQPQHF. Variable domain in full (rest from reference TRBV28 and TRBJ1-5): DVKVTQSSRYLVKRTGEKVFLECVQDMDHENMFWYRQDPGLGLRLIYFSYDVKMKEKGDIPEGYSVSREKKERFSLILESASTNQTSMYLCASSSTGQGARVQPQHFGDGTRLSIL.

This clonotype showed up many times. V usage is TRBV3-1 and J usage is TRBJ2-5, with a tentative D call TRBD2 (6 bases). CDR1 and CDR2 from the germline V gene are LGHDT and YNNKEL (reference sequence). The CDR3 spans 16 residues. The ends were cut back, 0 bases at V and 5 bases at J, with 16 bases in the middle. The CDR3 bases are TGTGCCAGCAGCCAAGACCGGGCGGGAAGGAGGGAGACCCAGTACTTC. Protein sequence: CASSQDRAGRRETQYF.

This clonotype was seen many times. The V and J genes are TRBV7-8 and TRBJ2-3; D gene unclear. Trimming cost V 5 bases and J 4 bases, with 7 bases left between them. This CDR3 is 12 amino acids long. Per germline, CDR1 SGHVS and CDR2 FQNEAQ. This CDR3 is CASSRLPDTQYF. The CDR3 DNA is TGTGCCAGCAGCCGACTCCCAGATACGCAGTATTTT.

There are many counts of this clonotype. V usage is TRBV27 and J usage is TRBJ2-2; a possible D gene is TRBD1 (5 bases). The CDR3 has 13 residues. Germline V gene lookup returns CDR1 MNHEY and CDR2 SMNVEV (reference sequence). V lost 5 bases, J lost 8 bases, and 12 bases lay in between. The DNA of the CDR3 is TGTGCCAGCAGTCGTACCAGGGCTGGGGAGCTGTTTTTT. This encodes CASSRTRAGELFF.